This T cell receptor beta chain was recorded in a study of T cells in Graves' hyperthyroidism and ophthalmopathy. In patients aged 18 to 65, hyperthyroidism was newly diagnosed, with duration under 2 months. TCR beta CDR3 regions were amplified from RNA. First-round RT-PCR with HTBI primers amplified the TCR CDR3 region. A single record per CDR3 protein comes from TCRdb applying MiXCR to the multiplex PCR reads. The sample lists about 200,000 distinct CDR3 sequences, around 16% occurring once. Germline V gene lookup returns CDR1 LGHDT and CDR2 YNNKEL (reference sequence). This CDR3 region has 15 residues. Trimming stripped 4 bases from V and 7 bases from J, with 17 bases between.

The sequence was obtained from a man aged 40-50 years with Graves' hyperthyroidism. This chain links TRBV3-1 with TRBJ1-5; D is perhaps TRBD1 (6 bases). Sequences were obtained from blood. The CDR3 here is CASSPLGGAGQPQHF. The CDR3 coding sequence is TGTGCCAGCAGCCCGCTTGGGGGGGCGGGACAGCCCCAGCATTTT.